These 18 T cell receptor beta chains share one sample of origin, sequenced in a study of spatial heterogeneity in lung cancer. General study results and limits: Expanded alpha and beta TCR counts within tumors tracked tumor mutation counts.

TCRdb independently ran MiXCR on the 5' RACE reads; one entry per CDR3 protein. The table records some 100,000 distinct CDR3 sequences, approximately 4.7% of them present only once. Noted time point: sample taken at primary tumor resection. Antigen specificity for these receptors is unknown. Source: lung tumor tissue, taken at surgery. These receptors came from a male donor with early-stage non-small cell lung cancer.

This clonotype came up many times. V gene TRBV7-2 combines with J gene TRBJ1-6; 7 nucleotides line up with TRBD1. V shed 4 bases and J 1 base; nucleotides not matched to a gene: 1. This CDR3 contains 15 residues. CDR1 is SGHTA and CDR2 is FQGNSA in the germline V gene. The CDR3 bases are TGTGCCAGCAGCTCGACAGGGTCCTATAATTCACCCCTCCACTTT. Translated: CASSSTGSYNSPLHF. Looking up the rest from reference TRBV7-2 and TRBJ1-6 gives the full variable domain: GAGVSQSPSNKVTEKGKDVELRCDPISGHTALYWYRQSLGQGLEFLIYFQGNSAPDKSGLPSDRFSAERTGGSVSTLTIQRTQQEDSAVYLCASSSTGSYNSPLHFGNGTRLTVT.

The chain has TRBV5-1 and TRBJ2-3; D possibly corresponds to TRBD1 (5 bases). The V gene's germline CDR1 is SGHRS and CDR2 YFSETQ. CDR3 length equals 15 residues. Trimming pared 1 base from V and 0 bases from J, leaving 9 bases between. The CDR3 nucleotides read TGCGCCAGCAGCTTGCTGGGGCCTAGCACAGATACGCAGTATTTT. It translates to CASSLLGPSTDTQYF.

The chain combines TRBV18 with TRBJ2-5; no reliable D call. The CDR3 is made up of 12 amino acids. Germline V gene sequence: CDR1 KGHSH, CDR2 LQKENI. Trimming pared 2 bases from V and 4 bases from J, leaving 5 bases between. In nucleotides, the CDR3 is TGTGCCAGCTCACCAGACGGAGAGACCCAGTACTTC. It encodes CASSPDGETQYF.

This clonotype was observed a few times. The chain has TRBV5-1 and TRBJ2-5; TRBD1 matches at 8 bases. Germline V CDR1 and CDR2: SGHRS, YFSETQ. CDR3 length equals 14 residues. Trimming removed 3 bases from V and 4 bases from J; junction bases left unmatched: 5. CDR3 region: CASSWSQGGETQYF. CDR3 DNA sequence: TGCGCCAGCAGCTGGTCACAGGGGGGAGAGACCCAGTACTTC. Drawing the rest from reference TRBV5-1 and TRBJ2-5, the complete variable domain is KAGVTQTPRYLIKTRGQQVTLSCSPISGHRSVSWYQQTPGQGLQFLFEYFSETQRNKGNFPGRFSGRQFSNSRSEMNVSTLELGDSALYLCASSWSQGGETQYFGPGTRLLVL.

This clonotype was seen at least ten times. The rearrangement links TRBV3-1 to TRBJ2-7, with TRBD2 identical over 8 bases. Germline CDR1 reads LGHDT; CDR2 reads YNNKEL (reference sequence). This CDR3 has 16 amino acids. The trim removed 7 bases at V and 0 bases at J, leaving 11 bases unmatched. For the CDR3, the DNA is TGTGCCAGCACCCGGGGGGGCGGAACAAGCTCCTACGAGCAGTACTTC. Translating it yields CASTRGGGTSSYEQYF.

Ten or more counts support this clonotype. The chain employs TRBV7-8 and TRBJ1-1; TRBD1 might be the D (5 bases). Germline values: CDR1 SGHVS, CDR2 FQNEAQ. V lost 4 bases to trimming and J lost 10 bases, with 22 bases between them. The CDR3 extends over 15 amino acids. Written as DNA, the CDR3 is TGTGCCAGCAGCTCCTACACGGGGGGAGGTTCTCGAGCTTTCTTT. Amino acid sequence: CASSSYTGGGSRAFF.

This clonotype was detected ten times or more. The J gene is TRBJ1-2, the V gene TRBV28, with TRBD1 as a possible D gene (6 bases). The CDR3 consists of 12 residues. The V gene lost 8 bases and the J gene lost 8 bases, with 15 bases spanning the gap. In germline, CDR1 is MDHEN, CDR2 SYDVKM. The CDR3 protein is CASGNREDGYTF. As DNA, the CDR3 is TGTGCCAGCGGTAACAGGGAGGACGGCTACACCTTC.

This clonotype showed up just a few times. The chain combines TRBV2 with TRBJ2-2, with 13 nucleotides matching TRBD2. The CDR3 is 18 amino acids. V lost 0 bases, J lost 3 bases, and 4 bases stayed unmatched. The germline V gene has CDR1 SNHLY and CDR2 FYNNEI. This chain's CDR3 is CASSEATSGRADTGELFF. The DNA of the CDR3 is TGTGCCAGCAGTGAAGCTACTAGCGGGAGGGCCGACACCGGGGAGCTGTTTTTT.

This clonotype was observed many times. The chain employs TRBV5-1 and TRBJ2-5, with D unclear. With 2 bases removed from V and 2 bases from J, the gap between germline ends came to 1 base. Germline V CDR1 and CDR2: SGHRS, YFSETQ. The CDR3 runs 11 residues. CDR3 in amino acids: CASSFQETQYF. CDR3 coding DNA: TGCGCCAGCAGCTTTCAAGAGACCCAGTACTTC.

This clonotype has ten or more counts. V is TRBV10-3 and J is TRBJ2-3; 13 bases are a match to TRBD2. V lost 5 bases, J lost 3 bases, and 2 bases stayed unmatched. The CDR3 has 15 amino acids. Looked up from germline, CDR1 is ENHRY and CDR2 is SYGVKD. In nucleotides, the CDR3 is TGTGCCATCAGTTGGACTAGCGGGAGAACAGATACGCAGTATTTT. This codes for CAISWTSGRTDTQYF.

The rearrangement joins TRBV6-5 to TRBJ1-1, with D maybe TRBD1 (5 bases). CDR3 length equals 13 residues. The ends were cut back, 6 bases at V and 6 bases at J, with 14 bases in the middle. Germline CDR1 and CDR2: MNHEY and SVGAGI. The CDR3 coding sequence is TGTGCCAGCAGCGAGGACATTTCCGCTGAAGCTTTCTTT. It encodes CASSEDISAEAFF.

This clonotype came up many times. The V and J genes are TRBV28 and TRBJ2-3, with D unclear. The V and J ends lost 5 bases and 3 bases respectively, with 12 bases between them. CDR1 is MDHEN and CDR2 is SYDVKM in the germline V gene. The length of the CDR3 is 14 residues. The CDR3 loop is CASSSWVATDTQYF. In nucleotides, the CDR3 is TGTGCCAGCAGTAGCTGGGTTGCTACAGATACGCAGTATTTT.

Many counts were recorded for this clonotype. This sequence joins TRBV29-1 and TRBJ1-4; TRBD1 agrees at 10 bases. The CDR3 runs 13 residues. CDR1 is SQVTM and CDR2 is ANQGSEA in the germline V gene. The chain's CDR3 is CGTGDDTNEKLFF. The CDR3 DNA reads as TGCGGGACAGGGGACGATACTAATGAAAAACTGTTTTTT.

At least ten counts were recorded for this clonotype. The chain couples TRBV15 to TRBJ1-6; possibly TRBD1 for D (6 bases). Per germline, CDR1 LNHNV and CDR2 YYDKDF (reference sequence). Trimming shortened V by 5 bases and J by 9 bases, and 17 bases separated the two germline ends. The CDR3 covers 15 residues. The CDR3 DNA sequence: TGTGCCACCAGCGGCGAAAGAGGACAGATTTCACCCCTCCACTTT. This encodes CATSGERGQISPLHF.

This clonotype was seen at least ten times. J is TRBJ1-1 and V is TRBV6-5, with 9 bases lining up with TRBD1. Looked up from germline, CDR1 is MNHEY and CDR2 is SVGAGI. This CDR3 has 13 amino acids. V trimming: 5 bases; J trimming: 6 bases; junction bases outside the gene matches: 4. The CDR3 DNA sequence: TGTGCCAGCAGTACCGGGACAGGGTCTGAAGCTTTCTTT. Residues: CASSTGTGSEAFF.

Concerning this clonotype itself: A much larger clone differs from this one at a single base, so this may be a read error. CDR3 nucleotides: TGTGCCAGCATCCCTAGGGCCCCGGCCTACGAGCAGTACTTC. Translating it yields CASIPRAPAYEQYF. V gene TRBV28 combines with J gene TRBJ2-7; D is unclear. The V and J ends lost 7 bases and 2 bases respectively, with 15 bases between them. Germline CDR1 is MDHEN and CDR2 is SYDVKM. The CDR3 is 14 amino acids.

This clonotype was counted ten times or more. CDR3 loop: CSASVEAWDGYTF. The CDR3 DNA is TGCAGTGCTAGTGTTGAGGCTTGGGATGGCTACACCTTC. The rearrangement uses TRBV20-1 and TRBJ1-2, with D unclear. Trimming removed 3 bases at V and 6 bases at J, with 14 bases between. From germline, CDR1 is DFQATT and CDR2 SNEGSKA (reference sequence). This CDR3 is 13 amino acids long.

In this sample, this clonotype turned up many times. The chain couples TRBV12-3 or TRBV12-4 to TRBJ1-2; TRBD1 aligns across 7 bases. CDR3 size: 14 residues. V was clipped by 8 bases and J by 6 bases; unmatched bases: 12. The CDR3 here is CASVQLTGLDGYTF. Written as DNA, the CDR3 is TGTGCCAGCGTTCAACTGACAGGGCTAGATGGCTACACCTTC.